Detailed here is one T cell receptor beta chain. Its target is unknown. V was clipped by 4 bases and J by 8 bases; unmatched bases: 12. Per germline, CDR1 MRHNA and CDR2 SNTAGT. This CDR3 is built from 16 residues. The donors were members of the validation cohort, which comprised 120 subjects and was separate from the first cohort of roughly 700 subjects. The record originates from a study of cytomegalovirus exposure and HLA in healthy donors. Whole-study findings and limits: The classifier was said to identify cytomegalovirus status with high specificity and sensitivity. Rare TCR sequences predominated, though certain public TCRs were found in many donors. There were under 200 TCR beta chains listed as cytomegalovirus-associated.

The protocol was immunoSEQ multiplex PCR, while the TCRdb copy is restricted to in-frame clones and leaves out a portion. This repertoire shows fewer than 250,000 clones, 86% found once; its top ten account for around 1.6%. This sequence was found in a woman under 30 in good health and CMV-seronegative. The chain combines TRBV6-4 with TRBJ2-1, with 9 bases lining up with TRBD1. Source material: PBMCs. DNA of the CDR3: TGTGCCAGCAGTGTTGAGGAGGGGACAGGGCCTTATGAGCAGTTCTTC. As protein: CASSVEEGTGPYEQFF.